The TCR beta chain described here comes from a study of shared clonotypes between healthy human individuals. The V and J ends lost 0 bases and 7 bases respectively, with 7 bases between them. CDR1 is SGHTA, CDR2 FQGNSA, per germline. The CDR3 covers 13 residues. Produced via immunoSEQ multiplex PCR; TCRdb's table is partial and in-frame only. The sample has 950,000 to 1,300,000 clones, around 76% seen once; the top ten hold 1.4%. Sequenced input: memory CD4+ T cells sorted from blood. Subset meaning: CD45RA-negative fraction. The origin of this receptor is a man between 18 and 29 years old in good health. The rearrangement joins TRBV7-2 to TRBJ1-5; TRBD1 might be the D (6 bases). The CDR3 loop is CASSLAGGQPQHF. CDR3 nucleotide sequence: TGTGCCAGCAGCTTAGCTGGGGGCCAGCCCCAGCATTTT.